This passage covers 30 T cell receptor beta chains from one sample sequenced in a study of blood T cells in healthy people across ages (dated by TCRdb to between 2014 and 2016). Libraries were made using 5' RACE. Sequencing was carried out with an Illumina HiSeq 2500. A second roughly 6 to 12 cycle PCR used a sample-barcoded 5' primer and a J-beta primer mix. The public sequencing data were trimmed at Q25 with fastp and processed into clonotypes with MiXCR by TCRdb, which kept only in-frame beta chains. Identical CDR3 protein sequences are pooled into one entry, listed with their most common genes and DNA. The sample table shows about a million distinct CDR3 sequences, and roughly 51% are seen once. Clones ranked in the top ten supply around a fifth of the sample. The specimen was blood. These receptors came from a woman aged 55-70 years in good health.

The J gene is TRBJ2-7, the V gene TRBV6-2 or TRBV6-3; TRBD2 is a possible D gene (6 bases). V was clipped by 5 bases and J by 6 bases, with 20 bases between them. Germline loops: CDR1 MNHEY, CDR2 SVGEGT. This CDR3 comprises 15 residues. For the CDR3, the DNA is TGTGCCAGCAGTGACTTGGAGCGGGCCGACGGCGAGCAGTACTTC. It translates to CASSDLERADGEQYF.

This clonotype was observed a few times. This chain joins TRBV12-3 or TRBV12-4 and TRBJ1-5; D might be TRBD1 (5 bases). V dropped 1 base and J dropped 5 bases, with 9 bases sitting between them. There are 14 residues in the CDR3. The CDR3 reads CASSLGGGDQPQHF. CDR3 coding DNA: TGTGCCAGCAGTTTAGGGGGCGGAGATCAGCCCCAGCATTTT.

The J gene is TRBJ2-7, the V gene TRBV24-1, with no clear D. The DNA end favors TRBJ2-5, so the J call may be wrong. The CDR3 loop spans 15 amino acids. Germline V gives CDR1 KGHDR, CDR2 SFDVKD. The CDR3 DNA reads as TGTGCCACCAGTGATAACACGCGTACATCGAGGACCCAGTACTTC. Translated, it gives CATSDNTRTSRTQYF.

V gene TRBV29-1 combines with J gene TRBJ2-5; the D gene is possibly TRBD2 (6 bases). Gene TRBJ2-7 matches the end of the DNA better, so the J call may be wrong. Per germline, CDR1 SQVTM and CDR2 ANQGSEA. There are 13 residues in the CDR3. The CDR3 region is CSVEDLGGYEQYF. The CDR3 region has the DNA TGCAGCGTTGAAGATTTGGGGGGCTACGAGCAGTACTTC.

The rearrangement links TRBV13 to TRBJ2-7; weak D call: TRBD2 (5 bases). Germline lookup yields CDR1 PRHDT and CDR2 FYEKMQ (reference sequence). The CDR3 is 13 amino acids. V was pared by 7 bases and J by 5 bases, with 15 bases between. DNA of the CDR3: TGTGCCAGCACTAGGACTGCGCTGGACGAGCAGTACTTC. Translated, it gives CASTRTALDEQYF. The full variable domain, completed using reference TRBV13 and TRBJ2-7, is AAGVIQSPRHLIKEKRETATLKCYPIPRHDTVYWYQQGPGQDPQFLISFYEKMQSDKGSIPDRFSAQQFSDYHSELNMSSLELGDSALYFCASTRTALDEQYFGPGTRLTVT.

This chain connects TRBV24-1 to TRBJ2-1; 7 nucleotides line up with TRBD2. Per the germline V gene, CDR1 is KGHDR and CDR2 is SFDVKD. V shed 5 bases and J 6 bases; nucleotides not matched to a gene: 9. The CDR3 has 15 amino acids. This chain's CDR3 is CATSGTGGLSNEQFF. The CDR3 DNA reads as TGTGCCACCAGTGGGACGGGGGGTTTGAGCAATGAGCAGTTCTTC.

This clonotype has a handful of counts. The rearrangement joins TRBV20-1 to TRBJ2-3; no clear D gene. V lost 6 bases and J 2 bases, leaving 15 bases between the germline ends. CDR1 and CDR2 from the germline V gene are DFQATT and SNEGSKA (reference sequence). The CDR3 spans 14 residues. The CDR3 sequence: CSAETGSHTDTQYF. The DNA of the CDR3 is TGCAGTGCGGAGACCGGATCCCACACAGATACGCAGTATTTT.

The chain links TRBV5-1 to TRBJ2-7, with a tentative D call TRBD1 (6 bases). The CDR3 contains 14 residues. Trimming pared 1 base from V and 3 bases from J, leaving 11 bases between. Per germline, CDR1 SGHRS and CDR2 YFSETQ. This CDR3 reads CASSLKAGDYEQYF. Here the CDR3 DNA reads TGCGCCAGCAGCTTGAAGGCAGGGGACTACGAGCAGTACTTC. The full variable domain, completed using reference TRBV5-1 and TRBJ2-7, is KAGVTQTPRYLIKTRGQQVTLSCSPISGHRSVSWYQQTPGQGLQFLFEYFSETQRNKGNFPGRFSGRQFSNSRSEMNVSTLELGDSALYLCASSLKAGDYEQYFGPGTRLTVT.

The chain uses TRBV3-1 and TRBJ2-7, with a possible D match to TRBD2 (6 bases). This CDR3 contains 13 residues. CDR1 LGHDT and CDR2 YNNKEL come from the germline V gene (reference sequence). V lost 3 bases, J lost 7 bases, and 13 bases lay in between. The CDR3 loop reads CASSHRSAGEQYF. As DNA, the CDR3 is TGTGCCAGCAGCCACCGCTCCGCGGGGGAGCAGTACTTC.

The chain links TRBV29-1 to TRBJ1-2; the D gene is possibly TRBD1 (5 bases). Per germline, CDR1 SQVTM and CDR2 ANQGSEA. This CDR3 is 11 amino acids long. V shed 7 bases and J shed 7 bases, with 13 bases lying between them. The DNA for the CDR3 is TGCAGCGGGGGACTCCCCCTTGGCTACACCTTC. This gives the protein CSGGLPLGYTF. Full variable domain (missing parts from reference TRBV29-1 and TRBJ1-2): SAVISQKPSRDICQRGTSLTIQCQVDSQVTMMFWYRQQPGQSLTLIATANQGSEATYESGFVIDKFPISRPNLTFSTLTVSNMSPEDSSIYLCSGGLPLGYTFGSGTRLTVV.

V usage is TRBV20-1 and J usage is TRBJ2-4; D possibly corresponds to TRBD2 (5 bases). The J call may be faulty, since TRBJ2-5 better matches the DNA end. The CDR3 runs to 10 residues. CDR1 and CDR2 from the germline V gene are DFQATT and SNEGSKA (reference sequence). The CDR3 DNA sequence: TGCTACGAGGGCGGAGAGACCCAGTACTTC. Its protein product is CYEGGETQYF.

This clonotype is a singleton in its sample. The CDR3 region is CASSYAQINSGANVLTF. The CDR3 DNA reads as TGTGCCAGCAGTTACGCTCAGATCAACTCTGGGGCCAACGTCCTGACTTTC. The chain has TRBV6-6 and TRBJ2-6; D unresolved. V dropped 2 bases and J dropped 0 bases, with 11 bases sitting between them. CDR1 and CDR2 from the germline V gene are MNHNY and SVGAGI (reference sequence). The CDR3 extends over 17 amino acids.

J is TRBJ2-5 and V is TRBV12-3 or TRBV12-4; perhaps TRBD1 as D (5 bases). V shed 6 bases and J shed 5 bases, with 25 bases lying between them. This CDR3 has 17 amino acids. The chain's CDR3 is CASSQRRGSGFVETQYF. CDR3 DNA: TGTGCCAGCAGCCAGAGAAGGGGTTCAGGATTCGTGGAGACCCAGTACTTC.

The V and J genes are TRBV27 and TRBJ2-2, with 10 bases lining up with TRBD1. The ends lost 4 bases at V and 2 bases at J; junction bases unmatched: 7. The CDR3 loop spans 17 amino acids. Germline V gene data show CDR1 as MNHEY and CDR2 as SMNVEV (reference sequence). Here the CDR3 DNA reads TGTGCCAGCAGTTCTCTCTGGACAGGGGGAAACACCGGGGAGCTGTTTTTT. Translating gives CASSSLWTGGNTGELFF.

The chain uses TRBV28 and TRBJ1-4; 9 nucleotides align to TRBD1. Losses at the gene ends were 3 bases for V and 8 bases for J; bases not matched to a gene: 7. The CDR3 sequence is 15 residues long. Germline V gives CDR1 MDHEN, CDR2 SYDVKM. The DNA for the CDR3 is TGTGCCAGCAGTTTCACGGGGGACAGGGCGGAAAAACTGTTTTTT. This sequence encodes CASSFTGDRAEKLFF.

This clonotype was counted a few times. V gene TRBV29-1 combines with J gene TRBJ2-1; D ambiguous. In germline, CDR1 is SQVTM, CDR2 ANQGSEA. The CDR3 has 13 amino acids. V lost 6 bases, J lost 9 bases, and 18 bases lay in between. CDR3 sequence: CSVIPGAIGEQFF. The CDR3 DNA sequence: TGCAGCGTAATTCCCGGCGCCATCGGTGAGCAGTTCTTC.

The CDR3: CASSPRGGARTGELFF. The CDR3 DNA sequence: TGCGCCAGCAGTCCCCGGGGAGGGGCAAGAACCGGGGAGCTGTTTTTT. This rearrangement joins TRBV4-1 to TRBJ2-2, with 7 bases lining up with TRBD2. The ends lost 6 bases at V and 5 bases at J; junction bases unmatched: 12. The CDR3 consists of 16 residues. The germline V gene has CDR1 MGHRA and CDR2 YSYEKL.

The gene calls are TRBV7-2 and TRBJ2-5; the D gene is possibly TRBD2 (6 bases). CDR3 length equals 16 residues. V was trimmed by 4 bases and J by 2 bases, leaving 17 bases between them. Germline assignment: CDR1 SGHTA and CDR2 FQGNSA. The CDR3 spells CASSSVAGRGQETQYF. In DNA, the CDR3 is TGTGCCAGCAGCTCGGTTGCGGGCCGGGGGCAAGAGACCCAGTACTTC.

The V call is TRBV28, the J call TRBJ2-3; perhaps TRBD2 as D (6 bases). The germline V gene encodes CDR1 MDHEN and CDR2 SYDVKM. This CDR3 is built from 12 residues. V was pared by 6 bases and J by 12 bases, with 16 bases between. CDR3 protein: CASSLGTPRQYF. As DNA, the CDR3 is TGTGCCAGCAGCCTCGGGACTCCGAGACAGTATTTT. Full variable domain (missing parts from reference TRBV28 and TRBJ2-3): DVKVTQSSRYLVKRTGEKVFLECVQDMDHENMFWYRQDPGLGLRLIYFSYDVKMKEKGDIPEGYSVSREKKERFSLILESASTNQTSMYLCASSLGTPRQYFGPGTRLTVL.

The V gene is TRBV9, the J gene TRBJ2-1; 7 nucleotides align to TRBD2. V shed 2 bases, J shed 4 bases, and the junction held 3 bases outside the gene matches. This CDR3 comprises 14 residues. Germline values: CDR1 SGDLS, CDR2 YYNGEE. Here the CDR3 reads CASSVVSGYNEQFF. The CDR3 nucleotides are TGTGCCAGCAGCGTGGTTAGCGGGTACAATGAGCAGTTCTTC.

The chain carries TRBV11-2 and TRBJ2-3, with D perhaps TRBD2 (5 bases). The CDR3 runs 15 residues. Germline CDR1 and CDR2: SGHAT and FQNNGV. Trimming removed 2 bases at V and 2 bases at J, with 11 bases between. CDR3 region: CASSLKRGYTDTQYF. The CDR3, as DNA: TGTGCCAGCAGCTTAAAAAGAGGGTACACAGATACGCAGTATTTT. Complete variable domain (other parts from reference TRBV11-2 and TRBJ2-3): EAGVAQSPRYKIIEKRQSVAFWCNPISGHATLYWYQQILGQGPKLLIQFQNNGVVDDSQLPKDRFSAERLKGVDSTLKIQPAKLEDSAVYLCASSLKRGYTDTQYFGPGTRLTVL.

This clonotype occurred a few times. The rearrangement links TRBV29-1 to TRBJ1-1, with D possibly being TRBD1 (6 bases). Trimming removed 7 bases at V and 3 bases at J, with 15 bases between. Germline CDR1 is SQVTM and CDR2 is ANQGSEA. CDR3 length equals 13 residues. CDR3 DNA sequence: TGCAGCGCCCACAGGGCTGGAGACACTGAAGCTTTCTTT. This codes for CSAHRAGDTEAFF.

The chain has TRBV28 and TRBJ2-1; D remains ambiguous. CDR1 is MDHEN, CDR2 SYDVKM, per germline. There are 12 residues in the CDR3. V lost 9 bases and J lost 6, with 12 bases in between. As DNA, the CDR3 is TGTGCCAGTGCCGTGTTGGGCAATGAGCAGTTCTTC. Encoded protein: CASAVLGNEQFF.

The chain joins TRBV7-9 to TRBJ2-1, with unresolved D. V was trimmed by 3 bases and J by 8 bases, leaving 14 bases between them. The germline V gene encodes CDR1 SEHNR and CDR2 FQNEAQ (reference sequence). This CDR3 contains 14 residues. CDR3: CASSLGTTFDEQFF. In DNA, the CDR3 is TGTGCCAGCAGCTTGGGCACCACCTTCGATGAGCAGTTCTTC.

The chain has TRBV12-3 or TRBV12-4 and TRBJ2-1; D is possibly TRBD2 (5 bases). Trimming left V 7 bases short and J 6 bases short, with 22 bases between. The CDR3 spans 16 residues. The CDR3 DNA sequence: TGTGCCAGCACCCCCAACCTGGTAGCGAGGCCCAATGAGCAGTTCTTC. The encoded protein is CASTPNLVARPNEQFF.

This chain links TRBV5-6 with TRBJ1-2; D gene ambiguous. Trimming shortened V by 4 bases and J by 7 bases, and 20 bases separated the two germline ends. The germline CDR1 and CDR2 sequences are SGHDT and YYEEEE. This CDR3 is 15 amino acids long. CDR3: CASSPVEGIMFGYTF. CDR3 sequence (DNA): TGTGCCAGCAGCCCGGTGGAGGGAATCATGTTTGGCTACACCTTC.

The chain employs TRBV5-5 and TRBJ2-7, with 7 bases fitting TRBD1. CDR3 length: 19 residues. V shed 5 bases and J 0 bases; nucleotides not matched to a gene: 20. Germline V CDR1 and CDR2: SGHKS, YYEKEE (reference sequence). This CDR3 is CASSFRRDSQGWGSYEQYF. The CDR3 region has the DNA TGTGCCAGCAGTTTTCGTCGGGACAGTCAGGGCTGGGGCTCCTACGAGCAGTACTTC.

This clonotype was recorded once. The CDR3 DNA is TGTGCCAGCAGACTCGGCGGGAGGGTCCCTCTGTACCAAGAGACCCAGTACTTC. Translation gives CASRLGGRVPLYQETQYF. V usage is TRBV3-1 and J usage is TRBJ2-5, with 9 bases fitting TRBD2. CDR1 is LGHDT and CDR2 is YNNKEL in the germline V gene (reference sequence). V shed 6 bases, J shed 0 bases, and the junction held 14 bases outside the gene matches. CDR3 length: 18 residues.

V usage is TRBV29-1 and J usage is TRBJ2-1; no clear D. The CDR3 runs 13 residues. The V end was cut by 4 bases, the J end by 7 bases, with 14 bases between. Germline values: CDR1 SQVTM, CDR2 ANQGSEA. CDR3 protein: CSVGQDRLNEQFF. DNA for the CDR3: TGCAGCGTTGGGCAGGACCGATTGAATGAGCAGTTCTTC.

CDR3: CASSQGLAKGGNEQFF. The DNA of the CDR3 is TGCGCCAGCAGCCAGGGACTAGCCAAAGGGGGCAATGAGCAGTTCTTC. The chain carries TRBV4-1 and TRBJ2-1; 9 bases map to TRBD2. Looked up from germline, CDR1 is MGHRA and CDR2 is YSYEKL. The V segment lost 3 bases and the J segment 6 bases; nucleotides outside the gene matches: 9. The CDR3 extends over 16 amino acids.